Listed below are T cell receptor beta chains from one sample, sequenced in a study of OX40 agonist ivuxolimab in advanced cancers. Sequencing used immunoSEQ multiplex PCR; TCRdb keeps in-frame clones, though not all of them. In the table there are about 67,000 clones, approximately 85% of which are singletons. This specimen was CD4+ or CD8+ T cells sorted from blood, taken in a trial of the OX40 agonist ivuxolimab. The receptor source for this set is an adult with an advanced solid tumor such as melanoma, head and neck, liver or kidney cancer. Each CDR3 is given without its conserved first and last residue. Fields, in order: V gene, J gene, CDR3 protein.

>TRBV7-2|TRBJ2-1
ASSFVGTGGNEQF
>TRBV5-5|TRBJ2-1
ASSLSGYNEQF
>TRBV30|TRBJ2-2
AWPGTSKTGELF
>TRBV5-4|TRBJ2-4
ASSLSGENIQY
>TRBV28|TRBJ1-2
ASTPGVLVYYGYT
>TRBV19|TRBJ1-1
ASSIEGAGTEAF
>TRBV6-5|TRBJ1-2
ASRKDVNYGYT
>TRBV28|TRBJ2-1
ASTGGGPAEQF
>TRBV7-2|TRBJ1-2
ASSVTGVGNYGYT
>TRBV5-1|TRBJ2-7
ASTPDRAFYEQY
>TRBV5-1|TRBJ2-1
ASSLASGSNNEQF
>TRBV5-4|TRBJ1-1
ASSAGGSLAAEAF
>TRBV4-2|TRBJ2-5
ASSRGGAQETQY
>TRBV5-1|TRBJ2-3
ASSLDPVGTDTQY
>TRBV6-1|TRBJ1-2
ASSEAGGYGYT
>TRBV28|TRBJ1-3
ASILNSGNTIY
>TRBV28|TRBJ2-7
ASSLAGRPYEQY
>TRBV14|TRBJ2-7
ASSRTVLTYEQY
>TRBV18|TRBJ2-1
ASSLDGTSYNEQF
>TRBV19|TRBJ2-3
ASSITAGGSTDTQY
>TRBV6-5|TRBJ2-1
ASSHRDRGNEQF
>TRBV7-3|TRBJ1-1
ASSQTGSSEAF
>TRBV6-6|TRBJ2-3
ASSYSETDTQY
>TRBV19|TRBJ2-4
ASAIIGESAKNIQY
>TRBV15|TRBJ2-7
ATSRRAGGSNEQY
>TRBV7-3|TRBJ2-5
ASSLDSGSGQETQY
>TRBV5-4|TRBJ1-1
ASSLSLRGTEAF
>TRBV27|TRBJ1-4
ASSLTWRGLEKLF